The rows below give T cell receptor beta chains drawn from one sample of a study of blood T cell repertoires in COVID-19. Assay used: immunoSEQ multiplex PCR; TCRdb lists only in-frame clones, some missing. Here the sample spans 120,000 to 150,000 clones, 88% being singletons. Sequencing was done on a sample of peripheral blood. These receptors all stem from a human donor in a cohort sampled during active COVID-19. The CDR3 runs from the conserved cysteine through the conserved F or W. Each record gives: J gene, clone size, V gene, D gene, CDR3 DNA, CDR3 protein. A D gene is named only where the DNA matches it firmly. Clone size is given for some rows only: seen once, a few or many times, or a class if the clone is expanded.

j_gene: TRBJ2-7; abundance: .; v_gene: TRBV4-1; d_gene: TRBD2; CDR3nt: TGCGCCAGCAGCCCTGGACTAGCGGGGAGCTCCTACGAGCAGTACTTC; CDR3aa: CASSPGLAGSSYEQYF
j_gene: TRBJ1-5; abundance: few; v_gene: TRBV30; d_gene: TRBD1; CDR3nt: TGTGCCTGGAGCGCACAGGGGTTGGGCCAGCCCCAGCATTTT; CDR3aa: CAWSAQGLGQPQHF
j_gene: TRBJ2-1; abundance: .; v_gene: TRBV10-2; d_gene: .; CDR3nt: TGCGCCAGCAGGCTGAAGGGGATGTACAATGAGCAGTTCTTC; CDR3aa: CASRLKGMYNEQFF
j_gene: TRBJ2-7; abundance: .; v_gene: TRBV6-5; d_gene: .; CDR3nt: TGTGCCAGCAGATCGGACATCTCCTACGAGCAGTACTTC; CDR3aa: CASRSDISYEQYF
j_gene: TRBJ2-7; abundance: once; v_gene: TRBV6-2/TRBV6-3; d_gene: .; CDR3nt: TGTGCCAGCAGTTACTCGAAAGCCGACGGACTTAGGTCCTACGAGCAGTACTTC; CDR3aa: CASSYSKADGLRSYEQYF
j_gene: TRBJ2-7; abundance: once; v_gene: TRBV12-3/TRBV12-4; d_gene: TRBD1; CDR3nt: TGTGCCAGCAGTATCACAGGGGACGAGCAGTACTTC; CDR3aa: CASSITGDEQYF
j_gene: TRBJ2-5; abundance: .; v_gene: TRBV7-2; d_gene: .; CDR3nt: TGTGCCAGCAGCCAGCAAGAGACCCAGTACTTC; CDR3aa: CASSQQETQYF
j_gene: TRBJ1-2; abundance: .; v_gene: TRBV3-1/TRBV3-2; d_gene: .; CDR3nt: TGTGCCAGCAGCCAAGTGACAGCTAACTATGGCTACACCTTC; CDR3aa: CASSQVTANYGYTF
j_gene: TRBJ2-5; abundance: .; v_gene: TRBV3-1/TRBV3-2; d_gene: TRBD2; CDR3nt: TGTGCCACCACTAGCGGGGGGGATGAAAAAGAGACCCAGTACTTC; CDR3aa: CATTSGGDEKETQYF
j_gene: TRBJ2-1; abundance: .; v_gene: TRBV19; d_gene: TRBD1; CDR3nt: TGTGCCAGTAGTATAGAGGGGGGACAGGGGTACTACAATGAGCAGTTCTTC; CDR3aa: CASSIEGGQGYYNEQFF
j_gene: TRBJ2-3; abundance: once; v_gene: TRBV19; d_gene: TRBD1; CDR3nt: TGTGCCAGTAGTATGACAGGGAATAGCGATACGCAGTATTTT; CDR3aa: CASSMTGNSDTQYF
j_gene: TRBJ2-2; abundance: .; v_gene: TRBV7-7; d_gene: TRBD1; CDR3nt: TGTGCTAGCAGCCCGAGGACAGGAGGAACCGGGGAGCTGTTTTTT; CDR3aa: CASSPRTGGTGELFF
j_gene: TRBJ2-6; abundance: .; v_gene: TRBV5-1; d_gene: TRBD1; CDR3nt: TGCGCCAGCAGCCGAAGGGACAGGGGGGTTTCTGGGGCCAACGTCCTGACTTTC; CDR3aa: CASSRRDRGVSGANVLTF
j_gene: TRBJ2-7; abundance: once; v_gene: TRBV11-2; d_gene: .; CDR3nt: TGTGCCAGCAGCTTAGATTTAGGGGCAGGGGCCTGGGACGAGCAGTACTTC; CDR3aa: CASSLDLGAGAWDEQYF
j_gene: TRBJ1-1; abundance: .; v_gene: TRBV2; d_gene: .; CDR3nt: TGTGCCAGCAGTGAAGTAAGGGGGGGTGGCACTGAAGCTTTCTTT; CDR3aa: CASSEVRGGGTEAFF
j_gene: TRBJ1-2; abundance: .; v_gene: TRBV6-5; d_gene: .; CDR3nt: TGTGCCAGCAGTTCCCACAGGCAAGCCACCTTC; CDR3aa: CASSSHRQATF
j_gene: TRBJ2-7; abundance: .; v_gene: TRBV27; d_gene: .; CDR3nt: TGTGCCAGCAGCCACGGGGTCGAGCAGTACTTC; CDR3aa: CASSHGVEQYF
j_gene: TRBJ1-2; abundance: .; v_gene: TRBV7-2; d_gene: TRBD1; CDR3nt: TGTGCCAGCAGCTTTACAGGGGACTATGGCTACACCTTC; CDR3aa: CASSFTGDYGYTF
j_gene: TRBJ2-5; abundance: .; v_gene: TRBV6-2/TRBV6-3; d_gene: .; CDR3nt: TGTGCCAGCAGCCCCCGGGAGACCCAGTACTTC; CDR3aa: CASSPRETQYF
j_gene: TRBJ2-1; abundance: .; v_gene: TRBV12-3/TRBV12-4; d_gene: .; CDR3nt: TGTGCCAGCAGTTTAGGTTTAGCGCCTAGCTTCTTC; CDR3aa: CASSLGLAPSFF
j_gene: TRBJ2-7; abundance: .; v_gene: TRBV27; d_gene: .; CDR3nt: TGTGCCAGCAGTTTACATGACGGAGGAACGGGCGAGCAGTACTTC; CDR3aa: CASSLHDGGTGEQYF
j_gene: TRBJ2-5; abundance: .; v_gene: TRBV11-2; d_gene: .; CDR3nt: TGTGCCAGCAGCTTAGATAATTTACGAGCCCAAGAGACCCAGTACTTC; CDR3aa: CASSLDNLRAQETQYF
j_gene: TRBJ1-1; abundance: .; v_gene: TRBV28; d_gene: .; CDR3nt: TGTGCCAGCAGTTTAAGGTATCCCTATGACTCAAACGTCCATGAAGCTTTCTTT; CDR3aa: CASSLRYPYDSNVHEAFF
j_gene: TRBJ1-5; abundance: .; v_gene: TRBV7-2; d_gene: .; CDR3nt: TGTGCCAGCAGCTTAGCCCCACCGGCGGGCAATCAGCCCCAGCATTTT; CDR3aa: CASSLAPPAGNQPQHF
j_gene: TRBJ1-3; abundance: .; v_gene: TRBV9; d_gene: .; CDR3nt: TGTGCCAGCAGCCGACCAGACGGGATCTCTGGAAACACCATATATTTT; CDR3aa: CASSRPDGISGNTIYF
j_gene: TRBJ2-1; abundance: .; v_gene: TRBV6-2/TRBV6-3; d_gene: TRBD2; CDR3nt: TGTGCCAGCAGTTCCCCCCGATCTAGCGGGGGGGCCGGTGAGCAGTTCTTC; CDR3aa: CASSSPRSSGGAGEQFF
j_gene: TRBJ1-2; abundance: .; v_gene: TRBV6-4; d_gene: .; CDR3nt: TGTGCCAGCAGTGACGGGGGCGGATTGGTTCAGACCTTC; CDR3aa: CASSDGGGLVQTF
j_gene: TRBJ2-2; abundance: .; v_gene: TRBV11-3; d_gene: TRBD2; CDR3nt: TGTGCCAGCAGCCCAAGGACTAGCGAGAGCCCGACCGGGGAGCTGTTTTTT; CDR3aa: CASSPRTSESPTGELFF
j_gene: TRBJ1-1; abundance: once; v_gene: TRBV7-2; d_gene: TRBD1; CDR3nt: TGTGCCAGCAGCCCCCGACAGGGGAAGACTGAAGCTTTCTTT; CDR3aa: CASSPRQGKTEAFF
j_gene: TRBJ1-1; abundance: .; v_gene: TRBV7-8; d_gene: TRBD1; CDR3nt: TGTGCCAGCAGCCTCCGGGACAGGGCCAACACTGAAGCTTTCTTT; CDR3aa: CASSLRDRANTEAFF
j_gene: TRBJ1-1; abundance: .; v_gene: TRBV5-5; d_gene: .; CDR3nt: TGTGCCAGCAGCTTGGCGAGCAAGTTTTCGGGAGGTTTCTTT; CDR3aa: CASSLASKFSGGFF
j_gene: TRBJ2-1; abundance: .; v_gene: TRBV29-1; d_gene: TRBD2; CDR3nt: TGCAGCGTTGAGACTAGCGGGGGGCCAACAACCTACAATGAGCAGTTCTTC; CDR3aa: CSVETSGGPTTYNEQFF
j_gene: TRBJ1-4; abundance: .; v_gene: TRBV2; d_gene: .; CDR3nt: TGTGCCAGCAGTGACAGGGGAAATGAAAAACTGTTTTTT; CDR3aa: CASSDRGNEKLFF
j_gene: TRBJ1-4; abundance: .; v_gene: TRBV4-2; d_gene: TRBD1; CDR3nt: TGTGCCAGCAGCCAAGATCGGCCTTACAGGGGGCGAGAAAAACTGTTTTTT; CDR3aa: CASSQDRPYRGREKLFF
j_gene: TRBJ2-5; abundance: .; v_gene: TRBV28; d_gene: .; CDR3nt: TGTGCCAGCAGTTTACGCGCGCTCGGAGGGGCCCAAGAGACCCAGTACTTC; CDR3aa: CASSLRALGGAQETQYF
j_gene: TRBJ2-5; abundance: .; v_gene: TRBV5-5; d_gene: TRBD2; CDR3nt: TGTGCCAGCAGCTTGGTGTTCTTAGCGGGAGAGTTCCAAGAGACCCAGTACTTC; CDR3aa: CASSLVFLAGEFQETQYF
j_gene: TRBJ2-3; abundance: .; v_gene: TRBV5-1; d_gene: .; CDR3nt: TGCGCCAGCAGCTTGAGACTAGTTACAGATACGCAGTATTTT; CDR3aa: CASSLRLVTDTQYF
j_gene: TRBJ2-7; abundance: .; v_gene: TRBV11-3; d_gene: TRBD2; CDR3nt: TGTGCCAGCAGCTTTGGGGGGGAAGAGCAGTACTTC; CDR3aa: CASSFGGEEQYF
j_gene: TRBJ2-5; abundance: .; v_gene: TRBV5-6; d_gene: .; CDR3nt: TGTGCCAGCAGCTTGGTCGACGGGGAGACCCAGTACTTC; CDR3aa: CASSLVDGETQYF
j_gene: TRBJ1-1; abundance: .; v_gene: TRBV5-6; d_gene: .; CDR3nt: TGTGCCAGCAGCTTTTTTCGTACTGAAGCTTTCTTT; CDR3aa: CASSFFRTEAFF
j_gene: TRBJ1-5; abundance: .; v_gene: TRBV7-2; d_gene: .; CDR3nt: TGTGCCAGCAGCTTAGAATATAGCAATCAGCCCCAGCATTTT; CDR3aa: CASSLEYSNQPQHF